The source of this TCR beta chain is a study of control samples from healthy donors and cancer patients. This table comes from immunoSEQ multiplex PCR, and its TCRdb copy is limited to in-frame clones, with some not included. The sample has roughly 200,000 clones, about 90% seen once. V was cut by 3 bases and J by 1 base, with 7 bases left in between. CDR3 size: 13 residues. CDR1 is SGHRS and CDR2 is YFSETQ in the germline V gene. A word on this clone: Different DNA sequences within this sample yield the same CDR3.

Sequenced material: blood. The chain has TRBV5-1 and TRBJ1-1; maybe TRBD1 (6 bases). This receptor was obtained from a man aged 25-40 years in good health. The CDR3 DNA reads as TGCGCCAGCAGCTCACAGGGGAACACTGAAGCTTTCTTT. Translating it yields CASSSQGNTEAFF.